Below, 10 T cell receptor beta chains from the same sample are listed, as sequenced in a study of cytomegalovirus exposure and HLA in healthy donors. A multiplex PCR was run with 60 Vbeta primers and 13 Jbeta primers. Assay used: immunoSEQ multiplex PCR; TCRdb lists only in-frame clones, some missing. The table records a few hundred thousand clones, about four fifths of them present only once. Sequencing input: PBMCs. These receptors all come from a girl aged 2 to 9 in good health and CMV-seronegative.

The rearrangement uses TRBV2 and TRBJ2-1; TRBD1 agrees at 12 bases. V shed 8 bases and J 9 bases; nucleotides not matched to a gene: 11. The CDR3 spans 15 residues. The germline V gene encodes CDR1 SNHLY and CDR2 FYNNEI. CDR3 nucleotide sequence: TGTGCCAGCCGAAAGGCCGGGACAGGGGGCCTTGAGCAGTTCTTC. This translates into CASRKAGTGGLEQFF.

The chain combines TRBV7-9 with TRBJ1-2; D remains ambiguous. Germline V gene sequence: CDR1 SEHNR, CDR2 FQNEAQ (reference sequence). The V gene lost 3 bases and the J gene lost 14 bases, with 13 bases spanning the gap. The CDR3 extends over 11 amino acids. The CDR3 reads CASSLGLGGTF. Here the CDR3 DNA reads TGTGCCAGCAGCTTGGGGTTAGGAGGGACCTTC.

In this sample, this clone turned up once. The V and J genes are TRBV11-2 and TRBJ1-2; TRBD1 agrees at 7 bases. V lost 6 bases to trimming and J lost 0 bases; unmatched junction nucleotides: 7. From germline, CDR1 is SGHAT and CDR2 FQNNGV. The CDR3 runs to 15 residues. Here the CDR3 reads CASSRTGSANYGYTF. In DNA form, the CDR3 reads TGTGCCAGCAGTCGGACAGGATCAGCTAACTATGGCTACACCTTC.

The genes are TRBV9 and TRBJ1-6; D possibly corresponds to TRBD1 (6 bases). The CDR3 spans 15 residues. CDR1 SGDLS and CDR2 YYNGEE come from the germline V gene. V was pared by 1 base and J by 7 bases, with 12 bases between. In DNA, the CDR3 is TGTGCCAGCAGCGTATCGGGGACACCCAATTCACCCCTCCACTTT. As protein: CASSVSGTPNSPLHF.

The gene calls are TRBV15 and TRBJ1-1, with D possibly TRBD1 on 6 matching bases. With 1 base removed from V and 7 bases from J, the gap between germline ends came to 19 bases. The CDR3 totals 16 residues. Germline CDR1 reads LNHNV; CDR2 reads YYDKDF (reference sequence). In nucleotides, the CDR3 is TGTGCCACCAGCAGAGTAGGGGGGGGGCTGGGGGGTGAAGCTTTCTTT. Translated, it gives CATSRVGGGLGGEAFF.

CDR3 amino acids: CASSLLEGKLFF. CDR3 DNA sequence: TGTGCCAGCAGTTTATTGGAGGGAAAACTGTTTTTT. The chain is built from TRBV28 and TRBJ1-4; D gene unclear. This CDR3 spans 12 amino acids. V lost 1 base, J lost 10 bases, and 7 bases lay in between. CDR1 and CDR2 from the germline V gene are MDHEN and SYDVKM.

With regard to this clone: The junction differs from germline at one of its ends, possibly a read error. The V and J genes are TRBV15 and TRBJ2-4, with no clear D. Germline lookup yields CDR1 LNHNV and CDR2 YYDKDF (reference sequence). This CDR3 has 12 residues. CDR3 protein: CATSSFVSPFSF. CDR3 coding DNA: TGTGCCACCAGCAGTTTCGTTAGCCCATTCTCATTC.

The chain uses TRBV6-5 and TRBJ2-1; 10 bases line up with TRBD1. The CDR3 is 14 amino acids. The germline V gene encodes CDR1 MNHEY and CDR2 SVGAGI. V shed 6 bases and J 8 bases; nucleotides not matched to a gene: 7. CDR3 loop: CASSGTGVGDEQFF. The CDR3 nucleotides read TGTGCCAGCAGCGGGACAGGGGTCGGAGATGAGCAGTTCTTC.

A note on this clone: The conserved phenylalanine or tryptophan normally closing the CDR3 is absent here, so this likely arose from a read error. The limits of the CDR3 on the DNA are not certain, so only TCRdb's listed CDR3 is given. The chain joins TRBV4-2 to TRBJ2-7; TRBD2 was called by the table and not checked on the DNA. A total of 12 residues make up the CDR3, ends included. Germline V gives CDR1 LGHNA, CDR2 YNFKEQ. This CDR3 is CASSPRTSARPA.

V gene TRBV6-4 combines with J gene TRBJ2-2, with D hard to call. The CDR3 length is 14 residues. The germline V and J ends were trimmed by 0 bases and 5 bases, with 7 bases remaining between them. The V gene's germline CDR1 is MRHNA and CDR2 SNTAGT. In nucleotides, the CDR3 is TGTGCCAGCAGTGACTCCGGTTTTACCGGGGAGCTGTTTTTT. It translates to CASSDSGFTGELFF.